This T cell receptor (beta chain) was recovered during a study of blood T cells in healthy people across ages. Study outcomes and limitations: Higher diversity, along with more naive CD4+ cells, distinguished long-lived donors from aged donors. Nothing was known about donor CMV status, and this possibly confounded expanded clonotype changes. It was held that the diversity estimates obtained from one million T cells were underestimates.

Donors each provided 8 to 10 milliliters of peripheral blood. Germline V gene lookup returns CDR1 MDHEN and CDR2 SYDVKM. The CDR3 contains 20 residues. V was shortened by 4 bases and J by 0 bases, with 22 bases between the two germline ends. The authors ran a second PCR of about 6 to 11 cycles using a sample-barcoded 5' primer and a J-beta primer mix. One entry per CDR3 protein, called by TCRdb with MiXCR from the 5' RACE reads. The sample holds about 830,000 distinct CDR3 sequences, around two thirds seen once. Regarding this clonotype: The antigen is undetermined.

The sequence came from a man younger than 40 in good health. The material sequenced was blood. This chain uses TRBV28 with TRBJ2-6, with D perhaps assigned TRBD1 or TRBD2 (5 bases each). DNA of the CDR3: TGTGCCAGCAGTTCCCCCCATGGGGCAGTCGGGACCTCTGGGGCCAACGTCCTGACTTTC. It codes for CASSSPHGAVGTSGANVLTF.